This T cell receptor beta chain was obtained from a study of blood T cells in healthy people across ages. Sample-barcoded 5' priming and a J-beta primer mix drove a second PCR of about 6 to 11 cycles. TCRdb reprocessed the 5' RACE reads via MiXCR and lists one record per CDR3 protein. The sample has roughly 800,000 distinct CDR3 sequences, approximately 35% seen once. The length of the CDR3 is 16 residues. Trimming took 1 base from V and 0 from J, leaving 12 bases between them. Germline CDR1 and CDR2: LGHNA and YSLEER. This clonotype appeared a few times. The chain combines TRBV4-3 with TRBJ1-2, with D maybe TRBD1 (6 bases). The TCR originated in a man aged 18 to 35 in good health. The specimen sequenced was blood. The CDR3, as DNA: TGCGCCAGCAGCCAAGTTAGGGGGGGCGCTAACTATGGCTACACCTTC. It translates to CASSQVRGGANYGYTF.